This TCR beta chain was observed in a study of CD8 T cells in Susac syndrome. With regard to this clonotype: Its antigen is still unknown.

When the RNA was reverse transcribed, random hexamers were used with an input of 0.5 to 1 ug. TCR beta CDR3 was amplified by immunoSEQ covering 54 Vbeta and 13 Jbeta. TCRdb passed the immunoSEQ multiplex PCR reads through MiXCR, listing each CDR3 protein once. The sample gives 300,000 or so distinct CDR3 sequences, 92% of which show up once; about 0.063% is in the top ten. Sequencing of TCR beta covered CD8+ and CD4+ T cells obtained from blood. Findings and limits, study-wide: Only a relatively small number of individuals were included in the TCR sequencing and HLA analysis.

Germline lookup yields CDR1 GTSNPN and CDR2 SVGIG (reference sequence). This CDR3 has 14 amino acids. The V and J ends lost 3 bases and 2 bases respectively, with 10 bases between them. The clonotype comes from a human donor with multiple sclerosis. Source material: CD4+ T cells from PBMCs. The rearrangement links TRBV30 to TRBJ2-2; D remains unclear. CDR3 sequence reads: CAWRLSLNTGELFF. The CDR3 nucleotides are TGTGCCTGGAGGCTAAGCTTAAACACCGGGGAGCTGTTTTTT.